The 25 T cell receptor beta chains presented below share a single source sample, sequenced in a study of T-cell memory formation after mild COVID-19. TCRdb re-called the 5' RACE reads with MiXCR, one entry per CDR3 protein. The table records around 100,000 distinct CDR3 sequences, approximately 22% of them present only once. The sequenced sample consisted of PBMCs or a T cell subset sorted from them (not recorded which). The source of these receptors is a man aged 18 to 29 who had mild COVID-19 (a few samples of this study predate the infection). Cell type and time point are not known.

This clonotype came up a few times. The V gene is TRBV5-6, the J gene TRBJ2-7, with TRBD1 identical over 7 bases. The ends lost 4 bases at V and 4 bases at J; junction bases unmatched: 14. The CDR3 has 16 residues. CDR1 is SGHDT and CDR2 is YYEEEE in the germline V gene. The CDR3 loop reads CASSPTGQNHPYEQYF. CDR3 bases: TGTGCCAGCAGCCCAACGGGACAGAATCACCCGTACGAGCAGTACTTC.

This clonotype showed up just a few times. V usage is TRBV20-1 and J usage is TRBJ1-3; D is unresolved. The V end lost 1 base, the J end lost 1 base, and 11 bases lay between the germline ends. CDR3 length equals 15 residues. Germline V gene lookup returns CDR1 DFQATT and CDR2 SNEGSKA (reference sequence). CDR3 sequence: CSARVATRSGNTIYF. The CDR3 DNA reads as TGCAGTGCTAGAGTGGCCACCCGGTCTGGAAACACCATATATTTT.

This sequence joins TRBV7-9 and TRBJ2-5, with 9 nucleotides matching TRBD1. The CDR3 spans 15 residues. CDR1 is SEHNR and CDR2 is FQNEAQ in the germline V gene (reference sequence). V lost 3 bases, J lost 2 bases, and 4 bases stayed unmatched. The CDR3 bases are TGTGCCAGCAGCTTTCCTGACAGGGGGCAAGAGACCCAGTACTTC. It yields the protein CASSFPDRGQETQYF.

V is TRBV7-9 and J is TRBJ2-1; TRBD2 matches 11 bases. CDR1 is SEHNR and CDR2 is FQNEAQ in the germline V gene (reference sequence). This CDR3 is built from 14 residues. The junction had 7 bases not matched to a gene; V was cut back by 10 bases and J by 5 bases. The CDR3 DNA follows: TGTGCCATTGGGCCGGGACTAGCGGACAATGAGCAGTTCTTC. This gives the protein CAIGPGLADNEQFF.

The CDR3 coding sequence is TGTGCCAGCAGCGACCAGGGGCACCAAGAGACCCAGTACTTC. As protein: CASSDQGHQETQYF. The chain combines TRBV5-4 with TRBJ2-5; a weak D match, TRBD1 (6 bases). The CDR3 has 14 amino acids. The germline CDR1 and CDR2 sequences are SGHNT and YYREEE (reference sequence). Trimming took 4 bases from V and 0 from J, leaving 10 bases between them. Together with reference TRBV5-4 and TRBJ2-5, the CDR3 gives the full variable domain: ETGVTQSPTHLIKTRGQQVTLRCSSQSGHNTVSWYQQALGQGPQFIFQYYREEENGRGNFPPRFSGLQFPNYSSELNVNALELDDSALYLCASSDQGHQETQYFGPGTRLLVL.

This chain connects TRBV7-6 to TRBJ1-3, with D tentatively TRBD1 (5 bases). The CDR3 sequence is 16 residues long. The germline V gene encodes CDR1 SGHVS and CDR2 FNYEAQ. V was pared by 5 bases and J by 0 bases, with 14 bases between. The CDR3 DNA follows: TGTGCCAGCAGCCCCCTGGGGACGATCTCTGGAAACACCATATATTTT. Translated, it gives CASSPLGTISGNTIYF.

The gene calls are TRBV7-9 and TRBJ2-3, with 15 bases lining up with TRBD2. The J segment lost 6 bases and the V segment lost 11 bases, leaving 6 bases of the junction unmatched. Germline V gene lookup returns CDR1 SEHNR and CDR2 FQNEAQ (reference sequence). The CDR3 consists of 14 residues. CDR3 loop: CAGTSGGPHDTQYF. CDR3 coding DNA: TGTGCCGGGACTAGCGGGGGGCCTCATGATACGCAGTATTTT.

This clonotype was found a few times. The CDR3 sequence is CASSMGLAGETQYF. As DNA, the CDR3 is TGTGCCAGTAGTATGGGACTCGCCGGGGAGACCCAGTACTTC. The chain uses TRBV19 and TRBJ2-5; D perhaps matches TRBD2 (6 bases). This CDR3 spans 14 amino acids. The germline V and J ends were trimmed by 3 bases and 5 bases, with 13 bases remaining between them. The germline V gene encodes CDR1 LNHDA and CDR2 SQIVND (reference sequence).

The genes are TRBV7-2 and TRBJ2-1; D remains unclear. From germline, CDR1 is SGHTA and CDR2 FQGNSA. V shed 2 bases and J shed 7 bases, with 12 bases lying between them. CDR3 length: 14 amino acids. This chain's CDR3 is CASSLTAALNEQFF. In DNA, the CDR3 is TGTGCCAGCAGCTTAACGGCGGCTCTTAATGAGCAGTTCTTC. The variable domain in full, completed from reference TRBV7-2 and TRBJ2-1, reads GAGVSQSPSNKVTEKGKDVELRCDPISGHTALYWYRQSLGQGLEFLIYFQGNSAPDKSGLPSDRFSAERTGGSVSTLTIQRTQQEDSAVYLCASSLTAALNEQFFGPGTRLTVL.

Here the CDR3 reads CASSLAGPYEQYV. DNA of the CDR3: TGTGCCAGCAGCTTGGCCGGGCCTTACGAGCAGTACGTC. The chain combines TRBV7-9 with TRBJ2-7; D not certain. There are 13 residues in the CDR3. V shed 3 bases and J shed 4 bases, with 10 bases lying between them. CDR1 is SEHNR, CDR2 FQNEAQ, per germline (reference sequence).

The chain is built from TRBV7-9 and TRBJ1-6; possibly TRBD1 for D (5 bases). Trimming removed 4 bases at V and 6 bases at J, with 13 bases between. Per germline, CDR1 SEHNR and CDR2 FQNEAQ (reference sequence). The CDR3 has 15 residues. The CDR3 coding sequence is TGTGCCAGCAGCTCTAGCGGGGGTGGTAATTCACCCCTCCACTTT. Encoded protein: CASSSSGGGNSPLHF.

This clonotype was observed a handful of times. The genes are TRBV5-1 and TRBJ2-4; tentatively, D is TRBD1 (6 bases). Germline assignment: CDR1 SGHRS and CDR2 YFSETQ. The CDR3 consists of 19 residues. V dropped 0 bases and J dropped 8 bases, with 27 bases sitting between them. The CDR3 coding sequence is TGCGCCAGCAGCTTGGACTCAGGGGCGGCAGTTGAGGGTAGGGACATTCAGTACTTC. Amino acid sequence: CASSLDSGAAVEGRDIQYF.

The chain recombines TRBV27 with TRBJ2-5, with TRBD1 identical over 8 bases. The ends lost 5 bases at V and 5 bases at J; junction bases unmatched: 10. This CDR3 is built from 15 residues. From germline, CDR1 is MNHEY and CDR2 SMNVEV (reference sequence). CDR3 sequence: CASSDRGGLWETQYF. The CDR3 DNA reads as TGTGCCAGCAGTGACAGGGGTGGGCTTTGGGAGACCCAGTACTTC.

This clonotype was seen more than once but under ten times. V usage is TRBV5-5 and J usage is TRBJ1-1; D gene ambiguous. The germline V and J ends were trimmed by 2 bases and 3 bases, with 8 bases remaining between them. Germline V lookup: CDR1 SGHKS, CDR2 YYEKEE (reference sequence). The CDR3 sequence is 13 residues long. The CDR3 DNA is TGTGCCAGCAGCTTCTTGCCGTACACTGAAGCTTTCTTT. Its translation is CASSFLPYTEAFF.

This sequence joins TRBV7-2 and TRBJ2-3; D gene uncertain. V was clipped by 5 bases and J by 2 bases, with 17 bases between them. CDR1 is SGHTA, CDR2 FQGNSA, per germline. This CDR3 has 16 residues. CDR3 sequence: CASSAGGWPPTDTQYF. CDR3 coding DNA: TGTGCCAGCAGCGCAGGTGGCTGGCCCCCCACAGATACGCAGTATTTT. Together with reference TRBV7-2 and TRBJ2-3, the CDR3 gives the full variable domain: GAGVSQSPSNKVTEKGKDVELRCDPISGHTALYWYRQSLGQGLEFLIYFQGNSAPDKSGLPSDRFSAERTGGSVSTLTIQRTQQEDSAVYLCASSAGGWPPTDTQYFGPGTRLTVL.

The chain carries TRBV12-3 or TRBV12-4 and TRBJ2-3; D may be TRBD2 (7 bases). The CDR3 runs to 15 residues. V gave up 3 bases and J gave up 0 bases, with 10 bases separating them. The CDR3 loop reads CASSFTGGSTDTQYF. The CDR3 DNA is TGTGCCAGCAGTTTTACGGGGGGCAGCACAGATACGCAGTATTTT.

The chain is built from TRBV2 and TRBJ1-4; D is unresolved. This CDR3 has 14 amino acids. CDR1 SNHLY and CDR2 FYNNEI come from the germline V gene. Between the trimmed V and J ends, which lost 6 bases and 0 bases, there was a span of 8 bases. The CDR3 is CASRKPSTNEKLFF. CDR3 sequence (DNA): TGTGCCAGCAGGAAACCGTCAACTAATGAAAAACTGTTTTTT.

The rearrangement links TRBV10-3 to TRBJ1-2; a possible D gene is TRBD1 (5 bases). Between the trimmed V and J ends, which lost 3 bases and 7 bases, there was a span of 9 bases. Per germline, CDR1 ENHRY and CDR2 SYGVKD. The CDR3 contains 12 residues. The CDR3 spells CAISDGGIGYTF. In DNA form, the CDR3 reads TGTGCCATCAGTGATGGGGGTATTGGCTACACCTTC.

This clonotype came up a few times. The chain carries TRBV12-3 or TRBV12-4 and TRBJ1-6, with 7 bases fitting TRBD1. The CDR3 extends over 15 amino acids. Losses at the gene ends were 5 bases for V and 10 bases for J; bases not matched to a gene: 11. The CDR3 coding sequence is TGTGCCAGCAGTCCCCGGACAGGCAGGGAATCACCCCTCCACTTT. It yields the protein CASSPRTGRESPLHF.

This sequence joins TRBV29-1 and TRBJ2-7; D not resolved. The germline V gene encodes CDR1 SQVTM and CDR2 ANQGSEA. The CDR3 is 11 amino acids. V gave up 3 bases and J gave up 6 bases, with 9 bases separating them. The CDR3 loop is CSVDTGLEQYV. CDR3 coding DNA: TGCAGCGTTGACACCGGGCTCGAGCAGTACGTC.

This clonotype was recorded a few times. The chain couples TRBV4-3 to TRBJ2-5; weak D call: TRBD2 (7 bases). The CDR3 consists of 15 residues. CDR1 and CDR2 from the germline V gene are LGHNA and YSLEER. Trimming took off 0 bases at V and 5 bases at J, with 13 bases between the two ends. DNA of the CDR3: TGCGCCAGCAGCCAAGAATGGGGGGGCTCGGAGACCCAGTACTTC. Its translation: CASSQEWGGSETQYF.

This chain connects TRBV27 to TRBJ2-7; 7 bases agree with TRBD1. This CDR3 has 13 amino acids. Germline CDR1 is MNHEY and CDR2 is SMNVEV (reference sequence). With V trimmed by 4 bases and J by 1 base, 1 base remained unmatched. CDR3 coding DNA: TGTGCCAGCAGTTGGACAGGATCCTACGAGCAGTACTTC. Its protein product is CASSWTGSYEQYF.

The chain recombines TRBV7-6 with TRBJ2-2; 9 bases line up with TRBD2. V lost 2 bases and J lost 0; bases outside the gene matches: 1. The germline V gene has CDR1 SGHVS and CDR2 FNYEAQ. The CDR3 totals 16 residues. The CDR3 bases are TGTGCCAGCAGCTTACCTAGCGGGGCGAACACCGGGGAGCTGTTTTTT. As protein: CASSLPSGANTGELFF. Filled out from reference TRBV7-6 and TRBJ2-2, the complete variable domain reads GAGVSQSPRYKVTKRGQDVALRCDPISGHVSLYWYRQALGQGPEFLTYFNYEAQQDKSGLPNDRFSAERPEGSISTLTIQRTEQRDSAMYRCASSLPSGANTGELFFGEGSRLTVL.

The chain links TRBV24-1 to TRBJ2-3; TRBD1 aligns across 8 bases. This CDR3 has 16 amino acids. V gave up 5 bases and J gave up 4 bases; unmatched junction bases: 10. Germline V gene sequence: CDR1 KGHDR, CDR2 SFDVKD. CDR3 DNA sequence: TGTGCCACCAGTGTAGGGACAGGACCCTCCGCAGATACGCAGTATTTT. This codes for CATSVGTGPSADTQYF.

This clonotype was seen a handful of times. The chain carries TRBV5-6 and TRBJ1-1, with a possible D match to TRBD1 (5 bases). Trimming pared 2 bases from V and 1 base from J, leaving 9 bases between. There are 14 residues in the CDR3. From germline, CDR1 is SGHDT and CDR2 YYEEEE. The CDR3 spells CASSFRDPNTEAFF. The CDR3 nucleotides read TGTGCCAGCAGCTTCCGGGACCCGAACACTGAAGCTTTCTTT.